This TCR beta chain was documented in a study of shared T cell receptors in the human thymus. Produced via immunoSEQ multiplex PCR; TCRdb's table is partial and in-frame only. The sample gives 600,000 to 900,000 clones, roughly 88% of which show up once; around 0.0094% is in the top ten. Per the germline V gene, CDR1 is MDHEN and CDR2 is SYDVKM. The CDR3 runs 18 residues. With 7 bases clipped from V and 0 bases from J, the junction kept 12 bases outside the gene matches. These records were also assigned to another study, of human thymus T cells.

Sequencing input: thymocytes. V usage is TRBV28 and J usage is TRBJ2-6; TRBD1 agrees at 7 bases. The clonotype was recovered from a girl under three years old with a congenital heart defect. The CDR3 region is CASKLRRDSFSGANVLTF. DNA for the CDR3: TGTGCCAGCAAATTAAGACGGGACAGTTTCTCTGGGGCCAACGTCCTGACTTTC.